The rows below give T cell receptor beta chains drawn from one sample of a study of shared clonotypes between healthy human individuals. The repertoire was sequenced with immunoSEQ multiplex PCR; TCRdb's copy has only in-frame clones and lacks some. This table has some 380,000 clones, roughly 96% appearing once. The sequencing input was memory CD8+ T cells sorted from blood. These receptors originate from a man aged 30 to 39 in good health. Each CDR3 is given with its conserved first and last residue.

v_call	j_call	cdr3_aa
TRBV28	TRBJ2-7	CASSPNLAAAGEQYF
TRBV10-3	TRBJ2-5	CAISDTGQGRETQYF
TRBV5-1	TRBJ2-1	CASSLGGLPYNEQFF
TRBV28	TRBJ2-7	CASRYSSPYEQYF
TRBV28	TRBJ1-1	CASSFTSATEAFF
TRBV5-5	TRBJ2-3	CASSLVLAGDGTDTQYF
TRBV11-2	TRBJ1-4	CASRFREKLFF
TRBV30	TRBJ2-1	CALEPGLAHNEQFF
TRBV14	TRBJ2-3	CASTPGGTDTQYF
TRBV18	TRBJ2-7	CASSPVDGNYEQYF
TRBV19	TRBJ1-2	CASSIGGANYGYTF
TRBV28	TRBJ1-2	CASSLGTYGYTF
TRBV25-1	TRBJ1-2	CASRPGGTWGNYGYTF
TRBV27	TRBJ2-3	CASSIESTASSTDTQYF
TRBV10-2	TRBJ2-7	CASTPSGAASEQYF
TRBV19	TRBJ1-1	CASMRHSNTEAFF
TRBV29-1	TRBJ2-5	CSVDEWGGGETQYF
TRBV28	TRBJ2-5	CASSFPRTPGTQYF
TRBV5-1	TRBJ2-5	CASSLAGREETQYF
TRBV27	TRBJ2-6	CASSFRGAGANVLTF
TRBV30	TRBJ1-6	CAWRATDRFNSPLHF
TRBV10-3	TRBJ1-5	CAISAGTYNQPQHF
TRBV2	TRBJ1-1	CASSEAPQGWTEAFF
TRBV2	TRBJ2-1	CASTNGLDDTYNEQFF
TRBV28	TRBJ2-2	CASSLLNTGELFF
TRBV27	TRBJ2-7	CASSFLAGELYEQYF
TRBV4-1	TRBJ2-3	CASSQAFGGKDTQYF
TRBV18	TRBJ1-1	CASSRGVKTEAFF
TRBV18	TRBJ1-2	CASSQAQGYGYTF
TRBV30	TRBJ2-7	CAWSVVGGYEQYF
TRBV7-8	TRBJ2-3	CASSLRALGGTDTQYF
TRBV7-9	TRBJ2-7	CASSPPPGTGGEQYF
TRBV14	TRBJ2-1	CASSRYNEQFF
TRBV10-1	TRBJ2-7	CASSESVGKVYEQYF
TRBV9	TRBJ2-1	CASSVEGRSSYNEQFF
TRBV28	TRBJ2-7	CASSLGRDEQYF
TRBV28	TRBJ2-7	CASSGATGIWEQYF
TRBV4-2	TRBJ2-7	CASSQDLGGKSTYEQYF
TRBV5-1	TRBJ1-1	CASSPDRAHEAFF
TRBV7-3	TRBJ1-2	CASSLRPGGDYGYTF
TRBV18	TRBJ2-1	CASSPIIYVSSGGANEQFF
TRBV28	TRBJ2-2	CASSLGTSNTGELFF